The 19 T cell receptor beta chains in this list originate from one sample, sequenced in a study of control samples from healthy donors and cancer patients. Sequencing was performed with immunoSEQ multiplex PCR; in TCRdb, only in-frame clones are kept and a portion is missing. The repertoire holds some 7,000 clones, with around 82% as singletons. The sequencing input was PBMCs. Receptors were obtained from a man in his sixties or seventies with lung cancer.

The J gene is TRBJ2-7, the V gene TRBV10-3; 8 bases line up with TRBD1. The germline CDR1 and CDR2 sequences are ENHRY and SYGVKD. After removal of 4 bases from V and 2 bases from J, the junction contained 1 base not matched to a gene. This CDR3 is built from 13 residues. As DNA, the CDR3 is TGTGCCATCAGTGGGGGACAGGCCTACGAGCAGTACTTC. It codes for CAISGGQAYEQYF.

The chain joins TRBV2 to TRBJ2-1; possibly TRBD2 for D (5 bases). The V end lost 6 bases, the J end lost 9 bases, and 9 bases lay between the germline ends. Germline CDR1 SNHLY, CDR2 FYNNEI. This CDR3 is 11 amino acids long. This CDR3 is CASRGAVEQFF. The CDR3 coding sequence is TGTGCCAGCAGGGGAGCAGTTGAGCAGTTCTTC.

The gene calls are TRBV28 and TRBJ2-1; possibly TRBD1 for D (6 bases). Germline-derived CDR1 and CDR2 are MDHEN and SYDVKM. Trimming left V 5 bases short and J 7 bases short, with 18 bases between. This CDR3 spans 15 amino acids. CDR3 amino acids: CASSGRTASGNEQFF. For the CDR3, the DNA is TGTGCCAGCAGTGGGCGGACAGCCTCGGGGAATGAGCAGTTCTTC.

V usage is TRBV6-2 or TRBV6-3 and J usage is TRBJ2-3; perhaps TRBD2 as D (6 bases). Germline CDR1 and CDR2: MNHEY and SVGEGT. The V and J ends lost 2 bases and 2 bases respectively, with 20 bases between them. The CDR3 is 18 residues long. Written as DNA, the CDR3 is TGTGCCAGCAGTTACGGGTTGTTGTCGGGAGTTTTCACAGATACGCAGTATTTT. This codes for CASSYGLLSGVFTDTQYF.

The chain has TRBV27 and TRBJ2-3; 11 nucleotides agree with TRBD2. V lost 6 bases to trimming and J lost 3 bases; unmatched junction nucleotides: 17. Germline V gene data show CDR1 as MNHEY and CDR2 as SMNVEV (reference sequence). This CDR3 is 19 amino acids long. The CDR3 DNA sequence: TGTGCCAGCAGCACAGTGCTCCCTAGCGGGGGGAGATCGACAGATACGCAGTATTTT. It codes for CASSTVLPSGGRSTDTQYF.

The chain couples TRBV4-3 to TRBJ1-1, with D unclear. CDR1 is LGHNA, CDR2 YSLEER, per germline. The germline V and J ends were trimmed by 3 bases and 6 bases, with 17 bases remaining between them. The CDR3 is 15 residues long. The CDR3 spells CASSQTIVGRPEAFF. The DNA of the CDR3 is TGCGCCAGCAGCCAGACAATTGTGGGAAGGCCTGAAGCTTTCTTT.

J is TRBJ2-7 and V is TRBV18, with no clear D. The ends were cut back, 2 bases at V and 12 bases at J, with 14 bases in the middle. CDR3 length equals 12 residues. The germline gives CDR1 KGHSH, CDR2 LQKENI. This CDR3 reads CASSPGEHVWYF. As DNA, the CDR3 is TGTGCCAGCTCACCAGGGGAACATGTATGGTACTTC.

This chain links TRBV6-2 or TRBV6-3 with TRBJ2-5; 13 nucleotides agree with TRBD2. V trimming: 2 bases; J trimming: 1 base; junction bases outside the gene matches: 13. The CDR3 has 20 residues. CDR1 is MNHEY and CDR2 is SVGEGT in the germline V gene. CDR3 sequence: CASSYRVLTGTSGTQETQYF. As DNA, the CDR3 is TGTGCCAGCAGTTACCGAGTCCTAACGGGGACTAGCGGGACCCAAGAGACCCAGTACTTC.

J is TRBJ2-2 and V is TRBV30; 8 bases are shared with TRBD2. In germline, CDR1 is GTSNPN, CDR2 SVGIG (reference sequence). The CDR3 extends over 19 amino acids. The J segment lost 0 bases and the V segment lost 2 bases, leaving 14 bases of the junction unmatched. CDR3: CAWSPRFWTSISNTGELFF. CDR3 bases: TGTGCCTGGAGTCCCCGGTTTTGGACTAGCATCTCGAACACCGGGGAGCTGTTTTTT.

This clone is classed as medium-sized (0.01 to 0.1%). The gene calls are TRBV9 and TRBJ1-1, with D uncertain. Germline V gene sequence: CDR1 SGDLS, CDR2 YYNGEE. V gave up 1 base and J gave up 1 base, with 5 bases separating them. There are 13 residues in the CDR3. The CDR3 sequence is CASSVSQNTEAFF. CDR3 coding DNA: TGTGCCAGCAGCGTAAGCCAGAACACTGAAGCTTTCTTT.

The genes are TRBV3-1 (or the pseudogene TRBV3-2) and TRBJ1-2; D is unresolved. The germline CDR1 and CDR2 sequences are LGHDT and YNNKEL (reference sequence). The CDR3 length is 14 residues. Trimming stripped 1 base from V and 8 bases from J, with 14 bases between. CDR3 nucleotide sequence: TGTGCCAGCAGCCAAGTGGGAAGGTCCGGAGGCTACACCTTC. Its translation: CASSQVGRSGGYTF.

The chain has TRBV19 and TRBJ2-5, with 11 bases matching TRBD2. CDR3 length equals 13 residues. The J segment lost 7 bases and the V segment lost 6 bases, leaving 4 bases of the junction unmatched. Germline values: CDR1 LNHDA, CDR2 SQIVND (reference sequence). CDR3 sequence reads: CASSDGTSGTQYF. The CDR3 DNA reads TGTGCCAGTAGCGACGGGACTAGCGGGACCCAGTACTTC.

The chain joins TRBV21-1 to TRBJ1-4. TRBV21-1 is labeled a pseudogene. CDR3 length: 15 residues. CDR3: CASSTRALEEGGLFF. CDR3 bases: TGTGCCAGCAGCACTCGGGCCCTCGAAGAGGGTGGTCTGTTTTTT.

The chain carries TRBV24-1 and TRBJ1-5, with 12 nucleotides matching TRBD1. The CDR3 is 14 residues long. The germline CDR1 and CDR2 sequences are KGHDR and SFDVKD. With 4 bases clipped from V and 7 bases from J, the junction kept 1 base outside the gene matches. CDR3 in DNA: TGTGCCACCAGTGACGGGACAGGGGGCCAGCCCCAGCATTTT. Protein product: CATSDGTGGQPQHF.

The chain is built from TRBV5-5 and TRBJ2-3; no clear D. Trimming removed 0 bases at V and 6 bases at J, with 5 bases between. The CDR3 runs 12 residues. Germline V lookup: CDR1 SGHKS, CDR2 YYEKEE (reference sequence). The CDR3 bases are TGTGCCAGCAGCTTGGGAGAGGATACGCAGTATTTT. This gives the protein CASSLGEDTQYF.

This clone was observed once. The rearrangement links TRBV5-6 to TRBJ1-4; D gene unclear. The germline gives CDR1 SGHDT, CDR2 YYEEEE. The CDR3 is made up of 17 amino acids. The V end was cut by 0 bases, the J end by 11 bases, with 23 bases between. The CDR3 loop is CASSLDPSQKTVGKLFF. In DNA, the CDR3 is TGTGCCAGCAGCTTGGACCCCTCTCAGAAAACCGTTGGGAAACTGTTTTTT.

The chain recombines TRBV19 with TRBJ1-2, with TRBD1 matching 8 bases. Looked up from germline, CDR1 is LNHDA and CDR2 is SQIVND (reference sequence). This CDR3 comprises 14 residues. The V and J ends lost 3 bases and 2 bases, in that order; junction bases with no gene match: 2. CDR3 nucleotides: TGTGCCAGTAGTATCAGGGGGCCAAACTATGGCTACACCTTC. Protein sequence: CASSIRGPNYGYTF.

This clone was detected only a few times. The chain recombines TRBV15 with TRBJ2-7; 7 bases are a match to TRBD2. Trimming removed 7 bases from V and 0 bases from J; junction bases left unmatched: 6. The CDR3 is made up of 14 amino acids. The V gene's germline CDR1 is LNHNV and CDR2 YYDKDF (reference sequence). Here the CDR3 DNA reads TGTGCCACCACCCGGGACTATTCCTCCTACGAGCAGTACTTC. Its translation: CATTRDYSSYEQYF.

V usage is TRBV10-2 and J usage is TRBJ2-1; perhaps TRBD2 as D (5 bases). CDR1 WSHSY and CDR2 SAAADI come from the germline V gene. The V end was cut by 0 bases, the J end by 0 bases, with 18 bases between. This CDR3 comprises 19 residues. CDR3: CASSESFLRRTTSYNEQFF. Written as DNA, the CDR3 is TGCGCCAGCAGTGAGTCGTTTTTGAGGAGGACCACCTCCTACAATGAGCAGTTCTTC.